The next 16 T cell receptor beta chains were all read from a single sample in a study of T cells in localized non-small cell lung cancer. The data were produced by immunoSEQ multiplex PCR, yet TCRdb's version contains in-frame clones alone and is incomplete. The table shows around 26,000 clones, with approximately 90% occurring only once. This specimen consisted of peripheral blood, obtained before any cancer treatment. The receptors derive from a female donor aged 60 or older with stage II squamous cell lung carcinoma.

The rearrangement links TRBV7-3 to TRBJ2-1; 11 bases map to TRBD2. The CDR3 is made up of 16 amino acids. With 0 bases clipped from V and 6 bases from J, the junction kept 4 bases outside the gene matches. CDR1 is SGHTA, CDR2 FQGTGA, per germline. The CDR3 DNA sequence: TGTGCCAGCAGCTTAACATTAACTAGCGGGGGCAATGAGCAGTTCTTC. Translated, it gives CASSLTLTSGGNEQFF.

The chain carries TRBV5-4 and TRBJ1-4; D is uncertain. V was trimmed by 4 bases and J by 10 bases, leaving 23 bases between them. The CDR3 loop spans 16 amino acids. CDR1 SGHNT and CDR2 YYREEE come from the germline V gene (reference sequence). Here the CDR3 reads CASSPDPGNQGGKLFF. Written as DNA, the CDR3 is TGTGCCAGCAGCCCGGACCCGGGAAACCAAGGTGGAAAACTGTTTTTT.

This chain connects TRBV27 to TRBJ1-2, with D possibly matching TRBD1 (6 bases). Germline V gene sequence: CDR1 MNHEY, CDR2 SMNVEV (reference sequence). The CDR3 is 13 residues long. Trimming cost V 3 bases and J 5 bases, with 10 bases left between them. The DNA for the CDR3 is TGTGCCAGCAGTTTCCAAGGGGGGTATGGCTACACCTTC. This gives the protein CASSFQGGYGYTF.

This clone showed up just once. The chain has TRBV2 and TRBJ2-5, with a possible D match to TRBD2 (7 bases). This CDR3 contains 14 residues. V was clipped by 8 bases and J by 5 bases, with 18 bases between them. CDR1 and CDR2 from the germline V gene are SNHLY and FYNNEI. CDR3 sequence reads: CASGAGAVGETQYF. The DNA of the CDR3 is TGTGCCAGCGGGGCGGGGGCAGTGGGGGAGACCCAGTACTTC.

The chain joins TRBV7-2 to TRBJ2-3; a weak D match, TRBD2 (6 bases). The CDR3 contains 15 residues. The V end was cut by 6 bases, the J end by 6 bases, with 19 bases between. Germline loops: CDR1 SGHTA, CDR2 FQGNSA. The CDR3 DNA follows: TGTGCCAGCAGTCCCGGGACTGGGGGAAGGGATACGCAGTATTTT. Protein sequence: CASSPGTGGRDTQYF.

CDR3 protein: CASSYGDGYGYTF. CDR3 in DNA: TGTGCCAGCAGTTACGGGGATGGCTATGGCTACACCTTC. This sequence joins TRBV6-5 and TRBJ1-2; D is undetermined. This CDR3 has 13 residues. V lost 2 bases, J lost 4 bases, and 8 bases lay in between. From germline, CDR1 is MNHEY and CDR2 SVGAGI.

CDR3 in DNA: TGCGCCAGCAGCTTTGGGGCAGCAAACAATGAGCAGTTCTTC. Translating gives CASSFGAANNEQFF. The rearrangement links TRBV5-1 to TRBJ2-1, with D perhaps matching TRBD1 (5 bases). Germline V CDR1 and CDR2: SGHRS, YFSETQ. The CDR3 is 14 amino acids. V was trimmed by 2 bases and J by 5 bases, leaving 11 bases between them. The entire variable domain, with the rest obtained from reference TRBV5-1 and TRBJ2-1, is as follows: KAGVTQTPRYLIKTRGQQVTLSCSPISGHRSVSWYQQTPGQGLQFLFEYFSETQRNKGNFPGRFSGRQFSNSRSEMNVSTLELGDSALYLCASSFGAANNEQFFGPGTRLTVL.

The CDR3 spells CASSPNRGDQPQHF. The CDR3 bases are TGTGCCAGCTCACCGAACAGGGGTGATCAGCCCCAGCATTTT. This sequence joins TRBV18 and TRBJ1-5, with 7 bases matching TRBD1. Germline V lookup: CDR1 KGHSH, CDR2 LQKENI. CDR3 length: 14 amino acids. V shed 3 bases and J 5 bases; nucleotides not matched to a gene: 4.

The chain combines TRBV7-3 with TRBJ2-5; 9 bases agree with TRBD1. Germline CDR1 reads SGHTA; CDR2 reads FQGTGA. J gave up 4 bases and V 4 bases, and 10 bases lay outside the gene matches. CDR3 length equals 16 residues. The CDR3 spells CASSSARQGGGETQYF. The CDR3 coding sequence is TGTGCCAGCAGCTCAGCCAGACAGGGGGGCGGAGAGACCCAGTACTTC.

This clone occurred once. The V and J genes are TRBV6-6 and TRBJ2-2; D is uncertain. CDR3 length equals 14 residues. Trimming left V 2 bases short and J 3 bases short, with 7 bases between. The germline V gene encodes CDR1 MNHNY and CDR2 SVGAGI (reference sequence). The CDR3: CASSYSPYTGELFF. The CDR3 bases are TGTGCCAGCAGTTACAGCCCGTACACCGGGGAGCTGTTTTTT.

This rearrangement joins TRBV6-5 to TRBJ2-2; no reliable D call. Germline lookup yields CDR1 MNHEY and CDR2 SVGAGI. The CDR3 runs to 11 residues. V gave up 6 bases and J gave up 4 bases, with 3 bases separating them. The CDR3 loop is CASSRTGELFF. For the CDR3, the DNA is TGTGCCAGCAGCCGCACCGGGGAGCTGTTTTTT.

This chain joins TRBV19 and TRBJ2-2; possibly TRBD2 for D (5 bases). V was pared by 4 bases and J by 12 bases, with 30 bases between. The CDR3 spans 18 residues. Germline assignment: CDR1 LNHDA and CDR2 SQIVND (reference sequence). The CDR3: CASSTRQRGNYGIPKLFF. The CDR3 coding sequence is TGTGCCAGTAGTACCCGTCAGAGAGGGAACTACGGGATTCCCAAGCTGTTTTTT.

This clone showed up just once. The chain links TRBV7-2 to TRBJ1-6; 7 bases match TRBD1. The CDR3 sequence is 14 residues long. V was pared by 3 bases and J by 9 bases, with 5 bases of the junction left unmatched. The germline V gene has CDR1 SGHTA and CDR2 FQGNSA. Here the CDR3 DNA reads TGTGCCAGCAGCTTTGGGACAGACCGTTCACCCCTCCACTTT. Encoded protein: CASSFGTDRSPLHF.

CDR3 in amino acids: CASSVGTGGPGNTIYF. CDR3 sequence (DNA): TGTGCCAGCAGCGTAGGGACAGGGGGGCCTGGAAACACCATATATTTT. The chain combines TRBV11-2 with TRBJ1-3; 11 positions match TRBD1. Germline CDR1 SGHAT, CDR2 FQNNGV. CDR3 length: 16 residues. Trimming took 5 bases from V and 2 from J; bases not matched to a gene: 5.

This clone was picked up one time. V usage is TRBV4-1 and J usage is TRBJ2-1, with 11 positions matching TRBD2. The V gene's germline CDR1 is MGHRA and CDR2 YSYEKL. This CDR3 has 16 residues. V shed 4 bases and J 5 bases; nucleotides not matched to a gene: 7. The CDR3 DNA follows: TGCGCCAGCAGCCGCCCTGGGACTAGCGGCAACAATGAGCAGTTCTTC. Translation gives CASSRPGTSGNNEQFF.

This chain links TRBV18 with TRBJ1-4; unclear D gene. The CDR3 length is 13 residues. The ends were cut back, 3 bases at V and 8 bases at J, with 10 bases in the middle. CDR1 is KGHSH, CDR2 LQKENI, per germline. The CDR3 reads CASSPVGHEKLFF. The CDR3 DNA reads TGTGCCAGCTCACCGGTCGGGCACGAAAAACTGTTTTTT. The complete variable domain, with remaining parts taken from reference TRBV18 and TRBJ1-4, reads NAGVMQNPRHLVRRRGQEARLRCSPMKGHSHVYWYRQLPEEGLKFMVYLQKENIIDESGMPKERFSAEFPKEGPSILRIQQVVRGDSAAYFCASSPVGHEKLFFGSGTQLSVL.